This passage covers 2 T cell receptor beta chains from one sample sequenced in a study of molecular identifiers for immune sequencing clone quantification. One entry per CDR3 protein, called by TCRdb with MiXCR from the PCR reads. The table lists 35,000 to 45,000 distinct CDR3 sequences, around 18% of them singletons. Material: naive CD8+ T cells from blood, with Jurkat cell RNA spiked in. The subset was: FACS-sorted CD8+CD4-CCR7+CD45RA+ naive T cells. The source of these receptors is a human donor in good health. Some libraries in this study had Jurkat cell RNA spiked in.

Ten or more counts support this clonotype. The chain carries TRBV13 and TRBJ1-1, with D possibly being TRBD1 (5 bases). V lost 3 bases and J lost 2, with 19 bases in between. Per the germline V gene, CDR1 is PRHDT and CDR2 is FYEKMQ (reference sequence). The CDR3 has 17 residues. The CDR3 reads CASSFGLQGSGNTEAFF. The CDR3 DNA is TGTGCCAGCAGCTTTGGGCTTCAGGGCAGCGGAAACACTGAAGCTTTCTTT.

This clonotype has a count of ten or more. The chain carries TRBV29-1 and TRBJ2-1; 15 bases match TRBD2. V dropped 3 bases and J dropped 7; count of bases not matched to a gene: 7. The CDR3 has 16 amino acids. The germline CDR1 and CDR2 sequences are SQVTM and ANQGSEA. The CDR3 bases are TGCAGCGTTGAGGGGGAGGGGACTAGCGGGAGGAATGAGCAGTTCTTC. It codes for CSVEGEGTSGRNEQFF.